This T cell receptor beta chain was sequenced in a study of blood T cell repertoires in COVID-19. Study-level information: Sites across the United States, Italy and Spain contributed samples from acute and convalescent COVID-19. T cells, B-cell-depleted T cells, or PBMCs provided the cDNA or gDNA that served as material.

V lost 3 bases to trimming and J lost 2 bases; unmatched junction nucleotides: 10. This CDR3 contains 16 residues. CDR1 is SGHNT and CDR2 is YYREEE in the germline V gene (reference sequence). Authors' data handling: Estimates of nucleated cell counts were drawn from the amplification of reference gene primers. Only in-frame clones appear in the TCRdb table, and some are missing; sequencing was by immunoSEQ multiplex PCR. V and J calls and clone size are given by that table; D and trimming were obtained from the DNA. The table includes around 200,000 clones, about 90% detected once. This clone was seen more than once but under ten times. The sample holds other DNA sequences that translate to the same CDR3.

The genes are TRBV5-4 and TRBJ2-7; TRBD1 aligns across 8 bases. Sequencing was carried out using peripheral blood. This receptor was obtained from a woman in her fifties or sixties with acute or convalescent COVID-19. CDR3 sequence reads: CASSWGTGGPTYEQYF. CDR3 coding DNA: TGTGCCAGCAGCTGGGGAACAGGGGGTCCGACCTACGAGCAGTACTTC. The full variable domain, completed using reference TRBV5-4 and TRBJ2-7, is ETGVTQSPTHLIKTRGQQVTLRCSSQSGHNTVSWYQQALGQGPQFIFQYYREEENGRGNFPPRFSGLQFPNYSSELNVNALELDDSALYLCASSWGTGGPTYEQYFGPGTRLTVT.